This T cell receptor (beta chain) derives from a study of cytomegalovirus exposure and HLA in healthy donors. This table comes from immunoSEQ multiplex PCR, and its TCRdb copy is limited to in-frame clones, with some not included. The sample contains around 350,000 clones, 86% of which appear only once. Study-wide results and caveats: The classifier was said to identify cytomegalovirus status with high specificity and sensitivity. Most TCR sequences proved rare, with some public TCRs found in many donors. The authors confirmed in vitro that three CMV-associated chains were specific for CMV antigens. That first-cohort TCR clusters tended to co-occur in the 90 to 150 validation repertoires was found in a later analysis.

Germline CDR1 reads SQVTM; CDR2 reads ANQGSEA. The CDR3 contains 14 residues. Trimming took off 5 bases at V and 0 bases at J, with 13 bases between the two ends. Points on this clone: The antigen remains undetermined.

Sequenced input: PBMCs. The chain combines TRBV29-1 with TRBJ1-1; a weak D match, TRBD1 (6 bases). This clonotype was sampled from a woman younger than 35 in good health and CMV-seronegative. CDR3 loop: CSVPSGGLNTEAFF. The CDR3 coding sequence is TGCAGCGTTCCTAGCGGGGGGCTGAACACTGAAGCTTTCTTT.